The present T cell receptor beta chain was sequenced within a study of cytomegalovirus exposure and HLA in healthy donors (TCRdb year 2017). Background for the entire study: According to an earlier analysis of 587 of the donors, about 179 million T cells yielded 117 million unique TCR beta sequences and less than 300 Gb of sequence data. About 280 gigabases of sequencing data and tens of millions of unique TCR sequences were included in an early release covering about 700 HLA-typed donors. Of the 300 to 450 genotyped donors, approximately 83% fell in the genetic ancestry cluster associated with self-reported Caucasian donors. The study was designed to test whether signatures of past pathogen exposure could be identified by cataloging public T cell receptors. The study used immunosequencing to profile the T cell repertoires of hundreds of subjects and linked those repertoires to cytomegalovirus serostatus. A separate validation cohort of 90 to 150 different subjects was used in addition to the approximately 700-subject first cohort. To predict cytomegalovirus infection status, the study combined high-throughput TCR immunosequencing, statistical association of individual TCRs with disease status, and machine learning. A later analysis re-analyzed previously published TCR beta repertoires from about 600 donors and added high-resolution HLA genotyping to study TCR occurrence patterns. Rather than drawing on any new phenotypic data, the later analysis identified candidate immune exposures from TCR beta sequences and the way those sequences occurred across donors. An earlier analysis of around 580 of the donors used high-throughput TCR beta sequencing to judge whether each TCR beta V gene segment behaved as functional or pseudogenic. Donor age, sex, ethnicity and CMV serostatus were collected together with the repertoire data. A later genetic analysis used genome-wide SNP genotypes for 398 of the 666 donors, treating that subset as a discovery cohort. All discovery cohort repertoires had been generated using a single sequencing platform. HLA typing covered class I and class II loci at four-digit resolution. The number of typed donors differed by locus: about 629-630 for A, B, C, DRB1 and DQB1; 500 to 550 for DQA1; 606 for DPA1; and approximately 450 for DPB1. Because of strong linkage in the cohort, roughly five DR-DQ haplotypes were treated as single units for association and clustering. Across approximately 400 genotyped donors of the cohort, an average of approximately 240,000 unique TCR beta nucleotide sequences per donor were sequenced, and around 20% of those sequences were non-productive.

CDR1 SEHNR and CDR2 FQNEAQ were looked up in the germline V gene (reference sequence). From the cysteine up to the phenylalanine, the CDR3 has a length of 12 residues. The DNA shown is the 36-base CDR3, in frame from base 1. The germline V end is reduced by 5 bases and the J end by 7 bases; junction bases left unmatched: 4. The library was obtained by the immunoSEQ multiplex PCR assay. For the multiplex PCR, a mixture combining 60 forward primers for TCR Vbeta segments and 13 reverse primers for TCR Jbeta segments was used. A multiplex PCR assay on genomic DNA amplified the CDR3 region of rearranged TCR beta genes. The amplified TCR beta libraries were sequenced on the Illumina HiSeq System as 87-base-pair reads. Turning to the authors' computational methods: In a later analysis, tens of millions of unique TCR beta chains were counted across the approximately 640 repertoires, and approximately 9.9 million of these chains were shared by at least two donors. Raw reads were error-corrected and collapsed into unique sequences by a nearest-neighbor algorithm in which closely related sequences were merged to remove PCR and sequencing errors. Alignment of CDR3 sequences to IMGT reference sequences was used to assign V, D and J gene segments. For a sequence to be retained, a match of at least six nucleotides was required to both a V gene segment and a J gene segment. Rearrangements were classified as productive when the CDR3 lacked stop codons and remained in frame with V and J, and all other rearrangements were classified as non-productive. CDR3 was defined according to IMGT convention as the region running from the second conserved V-encoded cysteine to the conserved J-encoded phenylalanine. Sequences without an unambiguous match to a single V gene segment were excluded from the earlier analysis of approximately 560 of the donors. In an earlier analysis of about 590 of the donors, a V segment was called functional when productive rearrangements were above 56.7%, and segregating when the standard deviation between donors exceeded 5%. A statistical classification framework was built to diagnose cytomegalovirus status from the catalog of TCR beta chain sequences. V and J gene assignment, in a later analysis, came from comparing TCR nucleotide sequences with IMGT/GENE-DB human TR gene sequences. A later analysis assigned CDR3 sequences and most-parsimonious VDJ recombination scenarios with the TCRdist pipeline. In a later analysis, each TCR beta chain was defined by its CDR3 amino acid sequence together with its V-gene family, and reads without a unique V-gene family were excluded. In a later analysis, nearly 600 highly shared, low-generation-probability nucleotide sequences were removed to address suspected cross-contamination and a sequencing artifact. In a later analysis, a clonal expansion index for each public chain was calculated from normalized within-repertoire ranks of inferred template counts. In a later analysis, generation probabilities were computed with a VDJ recombination model fitted to out-of-frame rearrangements, and the resulting probabilities were checked against IGoR. A later analysis scored TCR-TCR, TCR-HLA and TCR-CMV co-occurrence with hypergeometric tests, applying a repertoire-size bias correction to TCR pairs. False discovery rates were estimated in a later analysis by permuting HLA or CMV assignments 20 times. In a later analysis, co-occurring TCRs were grouped with DBSCAN, and TCRdist sequence similarity was added when clustering was performed within HLA-allele-positive subsets. Repertoires with fewer than 30,000 or more than 120,000 public chains, plus five repertoires with anomalous nucleotide sharing, were excluded from co-occurrence clustering. TCRdb carries this immuneACCESS record with in-frame sequences only. Its versions omit some clonotypes, under half of them owing to an unresolved V gene in the studies checked, with the rest unexplained. The V and J calls and clone size were taken over from that table, and D and trimming were inferred from the DNA. The sample includes some 110,000 clones, with about 74% observed a single time. Roughly 4.4% of the sample lies in the top ten.

In total, approximately 700 healthy bone marrow donors made up the cohort. At the time of sampling, every cohort member was nominally healthy, though immune exposures that went unrecorded were likely present. The donor tested CMV seropositive, placing the donor among the roughly 300 seropositive members of the cohort. A peripheral blood sample was provided by each donor, and peripheral blood mononuclear cells were used for TCR beta sequencing. Genomic DNA was extracted from the blood cell samples with the Qiagen DNeasy Blood Extraction Kit. As regards this clone: Its antigen is currently not known. No quality values exist for individual bases; no much larger clone is one base distant.

The paper as a whole reports these results and caveats: Some 16 rarely observed V segments, including chromosome 9 orphons, were excluded from the earlier analysis of some 590 of the donors because counts were too low. Assigning TCR associations to individual alleles was difficult when HLA alleles, especially DR and DQ, strongly co-occurred. A later analysis reported that several top co-occurrence clusters appeared linked to parvovirus B19, influenza, CMV and Epstein-Barr virus. A later analysis found that HLA-associated TCR beta chains were more clonally expanded and had lower generation probabilities than equally common non-associated chains. Specific HLA alleles were associated with around 18,000 TCR beta sequences at a false discovery rate of 0.05 in a later analysis. In vitro tests confirmed that a few of the cytomegalovirus-associated TCR beta chains recognize cytomegalovirus antigens. Most TCR sequences were observed very rarely across donors, whereas some public TCRs were present in many individuals. In a later analysis, TCR association rates were found to vary across HLA loci, with the most associated TCRs seen for DRB1 alleles and the fewest for HLA-C alleles. Presence/absence analyses assumed roughly uniform sequencing depth across donors, an assumption that may not hold. An earlier analysis of approximately 540 of the donors showed that most TCR beta V segments appeared in productive rearrangements either about 90% or about 30% of the time, which broadly matched IMGT annotations. Linkage disequilibrium might explain the correlated functional status among segregating V segments, but an unknown experimental factor could not be ruled out. A later analysis found that most CMV-associated TCR beta chains appeared HLA-restricted, with HLA associations seemingly driven largely by CMV exposure. Because HLA typing was missing for some donors at each locus, association tests included only the typed subset. V-gene and J-gene trimming of TCR beta chains was associated with a missense DCLRE1C variant in a later genetic analysis, and the association was replicated in an independent cohort. A total of 150 or so TCR beta chains were listed by the study as associated with cytomegalovirus. The only immune exposure information available for the cohort was CMV serostatus. A cluster of highly shared sequence variants was judged likely to represent a technical artifact of the sequencing pipeline. In both the original and validation cohorts, the classifier was reported to diagnose cytomegalovirus status with high specificity and sensitivity. According to a later genetic analysis, donors in an Asian-associated ancestry cluster had fewer N-insertions in productive TCRs than the approximately 700-donor mean. This cohort had only TCR beta chains sequenced, and the lack of alpha or paired-chain data limited which features could be detected. The authors suggested that the approach could potentially be extended to other disease states and immunological phenotypes. A further reported finding was that TCR beta sequences accurately predicted the HLA-A and HLA-B alleles for most subjects in the first cohort. Some IMGT-functional V segments, including TRBV6-2 and TRBV6-3, could not be distinguished by the 87-base-pair reads and were therefore excluded.

The sequence is built from TRBV7-9 and TRBJ1-2, with TRBD1 identical over 7 junction bases. The sequence was obtained from a man aged 25-45 years in good health and CMV-seropositive. The sequenced sample was PBMCs. The DNA sequence follows: TGTGCCAGCAGCAGTACAGGGGCTGGCTACACCTTC. This yields the protein CASSSTGAGYTF.